This entry lists 24 T cell receptor beta chains sequenced from one sample in a study of long-term antiretroviral therapy in people with HIV (dated by TCRdb to between 2021 and 2023). The immunoSEQ hsTCRB v3.0 assay was used at survey level resolution for TRB variable region sequencing. TCRdb holds this immuneACCESS table with in-frame rearrangements only. Some clones are missing; in checked studies, unresolved V genes explain under half, and the rest has no known cause. In this sample the table shows around 29,000 clones, 80% of which occur a single time. The ten largest account for roughly 7% of the sample. Sequencing was performed on unsorted PBMCs, taken 0.3 years after starting antiretroviral therapy. The receptors shown here come from a man in his forties or fifties with HIV.

A single count supports this clone. The chain joins TRBV6-5 to TRBJ2-3; unclear D gene. The CDR3 sequence is 14 residues long. V lost 2 bases and J lost 0, with 6 bases in between. The germline V gene encodes CDR1 MNHEY and CDR2 SVGAGI. CDR3 loop: CASSYKDSTDTQYF. CDR3 DNA sequence: TGTGCCAGCAGTTACAAGGACAGCACAGATACGCAGTATTTT.

The chain has TRBV6-1 and TRBJ2-5, with a weak D call TRBD2 (5 bases). CDR1 and CDR2 (germline): MNHNS, SASEGT. V lost 2 bases to trimming and J lost 5 bases, with 12 bases between them. The CDR3 runs 14 residues. CDR3: CASSEIRTGETQYF. CDR3 DNA sequence: TGTGCCAGCAGTGAAATAAGAACGGGGGAGACCCAGTACTTC.

The chain joins TRBV28 to TRBJ1-2; 8 bases fit TRBD1. This CDR3 has 14 amino acids. CDR1 is MDHEN and CDR2 is SYDVKM in the germline V gene. The trim removed 8 bases at V and 8 bases at J, leaving 13 bases unmatched. CDR3 sequence: CASSGGQGTIGYTF. In DNA, the CDR3 is TGTGCCAGCTCTGGTGGACAGGGTACGATCGGCTACACCTTC.

The V and J genes are TRBV25-1 and TRBJ2-1; D ambiguous. Germline V gene lookup returns CDR1 MGHDK and CDR2 SYGVNS. This CDR3 spans 12 amino acids. Trimming took 2 bases from V and 6 from J, leaving 5 bases between them. The CDR3, as DNA: TGTGCCAGCAGTGAAAGAGGCAATGAGCAGTTCTTC. The encoded protein is CASSERGNEQFF.

By its share, this clone is medium-sized. The chain has TRBV25-1 and TRBJ2-3; D remains ambiguous. This CDR3 has 13 residues. V dropped 8 bases and J dropped 3 bases, with 12 bases sitting between them. Looked up from germline, CDR1 is MGHDK and CDR2 is SYGVNS. The CDR3 DNA is TGTGCCAGCTCAGAAGTGGGGACAGATACGCAGTATTTT. As protein: CASSEVGTDTQYF.

The genes are TRBV4-3 and TRBJ2-7, with D hard to call. The CDR3 has 14 amino acids. Germline CDR1 reads LGHNA; CDR2 reads YSLEER. Trimming removed 1 base at V and 4 bases at J, with 11 bases between. The CDR3 bases are TGCGCCAGCAGCCAAGTGGCCCCCCCTTACGAGCAGTACTTC. It codes for CASSQVAPPYEQYF.

The chain combines TRBV27 with TRBJ1-2; D might be TRBD1 (5 bases). The CDR3 spans 14 residues. Trimming pared 5 bases from V and 4 bases from J, leaving 14 bases between. Germline V gene data show CDR1 as MNHEY and CDR2 as SMNVEV (reference sequence). The CDR3 coding sequence is TGTGCCAGCAGTCAACTCGGGACGGTCTATGGCTACACCTTC. As protein: CASSQLGTVYGYTF.

This clone came up a few times. The chain joins TRBV4-3 to TRBJ1-2; TRBD1 matches 8 bases. Germline-derived CDR1 and CDR2 are LGHNA and YSLEER. Trimming at V came to 0 bases and at J to 5 bases, leaving 14 bases not matched to a gene. This CDR3 has 18 amino acids. The CDR3 sequence is CASSQDAGTGGTAYGYTF. The CDR3 nucleotides read TGCGCCAGCAGCCAAGATGCCGGGACAGGCGGTACGGCGTATGGCTACACCTTC.

The chain recombines TRBV7-9 with TRBJ2-2; D possibly corresponds to TRBD1 (6 bases). CDR1 and CDR2 from the germline V gene are SEHNR and FQNEAQ (reference sequence). This CDR3 region has 15 residues. The V and J ends lost 5 bases and 2 bases respectively, with 12 bases between them. The CDR3, as DNA: TGTGCCAGCAGCACCCGGGACACTAACACCGGGGAGCTGTTTTTT. Translation gives CASSTRDTNTGELFF.

The chain couples TRBV7-9 to TRBJ2-2; 9 bases are shared with TRBD1. V lost 4 bases and J lost 5; bases outside the gene matches: 5. Germline CDR1 and CDR2: SEHNR and FQNEAQ (reference sequence). This CDR3 is built from 15 residues. Here the CDR3 reads CASSSRTGETGELFF. The CDR3 DNA reads as TGTGCCAGCAGCTCCCGGACAGGGGAGACCGGGGAGCTGTTTTTT.

The genes are TRBV7-9 and TRBJ2-3, with no clear D. V lost 5 bases and J 3 bases, leaving 15 bases between the germline ends. Germline CDR1 SEHNR, CDR2 FQNEAQ (reference sequence). The CDR3 has 15 residues. The CDR3 coding sequence is TGTGCCAGCAGCCGACAAACTACCGCGACAGATACGCAGTATTTT. Translation gives CASSRQTTATDTQYF.

This clone appeared a few times. The chain is built from TRBV4-3 and TRBJ1-6; possible D gene TRBD1, 6 bases. The germline V gene has CDR1 LGHNA and CDR2 YSLEER. The CDR3 loop spans 16 amino acids. The V end lost 2 bases, the J end lost 6 bases, and 14 bases lay between the germline ends. The CDR3 nucleotides read TGCGCCAGCAGCCAACAACTTACAGGGACTAATTCACCCCTCCACTTT. This translates into CASSQQLTGTNSPLHF.

The chain couples TRBV5-5 to TRBJ2-7, with TRBD1 matching over 7 bases. Germline lookup yields CDR1 SGHKS and CDR2 YYEKEE (reference sequence). The length of the CDR3 is 13 residues. With 2 bases clipped from V and 2 bases from J, the junction kept 1 base outside the gene matches. In nucleotides, the CDR3 is TGTGCCAGCAGCTTCGGGACAGCCTACGAGCAGTACTTC. It yields the protein CASSFGTAYEQYF.

J is TRBJ1-1 and V is TRBV25-1; TRBD1 matches 7 bases. V lost 1 base to trimming and J lost 0 bases; unmatched junction nucleotides: 8. The length of the CDR3 is 17 residues. Germline CDR1 reads MGHDK; CDR2 reads SYGVNS. The CDR3 spells CASSESRTGVMNTEAFF. The CDR3 coding sequence is TGTGCCAGCAGTGAATCCCGGACAGGAGTTATGAACACTGAAGCTTTCTTT.

J is TRBJ1-1 and V is TRBV29-1; 8 nucleotides align to TRBD1. CDR1 and CDR2 (germline): SQVTM, ANQGSEA. V lost 7 bases, J lost 6 bases, and 7 bases stayed unmatched. This CDR3 has 12 residues. CDR3 sequence (DNA): TGCAGCGCATGGACAGGGATCGCTGAAGCTTTCTTT. This sequence encodes CSAWTGIAEAFF.

The chain is built from TRBV7-8 and TRBJ2-2; TRBD1 aligns across 11 bases. This CDR3 contains 17 residues. V dropped 4 bases and J dropped 4; count of bases not matched to a gene: 8. Germline CDR1 SGHVS, CDR2 FQNEAQ. The CDR3 protein is CASSSLSGQGGTGELFF. CDR3 nucleotides: TGTGCCAGCAGCTCCTTGTCGGGACAGGGGGGCACCGGGGAGCTGTTTTTT.

In this sample, this clone is medium-sized (0.01 to 0.1%). The rearrangement links TRBV7-2 to TRBJ1-6; 11 bases fit TRBD1. This CDR3 has 18 residues. J lost 7 bases, V lost 1 base, and 9 bases had no gene match. Germline loops: CDR1 SGHTA, CDR2 FQGNSA. The CDR3 region has the DNA TGTGCCAGCAGCTTAGGGACAGGGGGCGACGGGTACAATTCACCCCTCCACTTT. Amino acids: CASSLGTGGDGYNSPLHF.

This clone was seen more than once but under ten times. The chain couples TRBV6-5 to TRBJ2-7; the match to TRBD2 covers 10 bases. The CDR3 consists of 15 residues. The J segment lost 6 bases and the V segment lost 0 bases, leaving 5 bases of the junction unmatched. CDR1 and CDR2 from the germline V gene are MNHEY and SVGAGI. The CDR3 protein is CASSYSLAGGSEQYF. The DNA for the CDR3 is TGTGCCAGCAGTTACTCATTAGCGGGAGGTTCCGAGCAGTACTTC.

The V call is TRBV7-9, the J call TRBJ2-5; TRBD2 aligns across 7 bases. CDR3 size: 15 residues. Per the germline V gene, CDR1 is SEHNR and CDR2 is FQNEAQ (reference sequence). J lost 2 bases, V lost 2 bases, and 5 bases had no gene match. DNA of the CDR3: TGTGCCAGCAGCTTACGACTAGCAGCTCAAGAGACCCAGTACTTC. Its translation is CASSLRLAAQETQYF.

This chain uses TRBV5-1 with TRBJ1-2, with 10 nucleotides matching TRBD1. This CDR3 region has 15 residues. CDR1 is SGHRS, CDR2 YFSETQ, per germline. With V trimmed by 4 bases and J by 3 bases, 6 bases remained unmatched. Here the CDR3 reads CASSPGTGVDYGYTF. The DNA of the CDR3 is TGCGCCAGCAGCCCCGGGACAGGGGTGGACTATGGCTACACCTTC.

In this sample, this clone turned up once. V usage is TRBV7-2 and J usage is TRBJ2-1, with a possible D match to TRBD1 (6 bases). This CDR3 has 12 amino acids. Germline V gene data show CDR1 as SGHTA and CDR2 as FQGNSA. V lost 3 bases to trimming and J lost 9 bases, with 9 bases between them. The CDR3 DNA is TGTGCCAGCAGCTTCACAGGGATTGAGCAGTTCTTC. This gives the protein CASSFTGIEQFF.

This chain joins TRBV5-1 and TRBJ2-4; the D is unclear. The length of the CDR3 is 14 residues. Germline-derived CDR1 and CDR2 are SGHRS and YFSETQ. The ends were cut back, 0 bases at V and 2 bases at J, with 6 bases in the middle. This CDR3 is CASSLVGTKNIQYF. In nucleotides, the CDR3 is TGCGCCAGCAGCTTGGTAGGGACCAAAAACATTCAGTACTTC. Using reference TRBV5-1 and TRBJ2-4 for the parts outside the CDR3, the full variable domain is KAGVTQTPRYLIKTRGQQVTLSCSPISGHRSVSWYQQTPGQGLQFLFEYFSETQRNKGNFPGRFSGRQFSNSRSEMNVSTLELGDSALYLCASSLVGTKNIQYFGAGTRLSVL.

The chain employs TRBV27 and TRBJ2-2; D may be TRBD1 or TRBD2 (5 bases each). The germline V gene encodes CDR1 MNHEY and CDR2 SMNVEV (reference sequence). Trimming shortened V by 2 bases and J by 4 bases, and 8 bases separated the two germline ends. The length of the CDR3 is 14 residues. The DNA of the CDR3 is TGTGCCAGCAGTTTAGAGGGGTCCACCGGGGAGCTGTTTTTT. This codes for CASSLEGSTGELFF.

The V call is TRBV10-1, the J call TRBJ2-7, with 10 bases aligning to TRBD1. The CDR3 is made up of 15 amino acids. CDR1 WNHNN and CDR2 SYGVQD come from the germline V gene (reference sequence). V lost 1 base, J lost 5 bases, and 5 bases stayed unmatched. CDR3 loop: CASSEWQGQGNEQYF. CDR3 coding DNA: TGCGCCAGCAGTGAGTGGCAGGGACAGGGGAACGAGCAGTACTTC.